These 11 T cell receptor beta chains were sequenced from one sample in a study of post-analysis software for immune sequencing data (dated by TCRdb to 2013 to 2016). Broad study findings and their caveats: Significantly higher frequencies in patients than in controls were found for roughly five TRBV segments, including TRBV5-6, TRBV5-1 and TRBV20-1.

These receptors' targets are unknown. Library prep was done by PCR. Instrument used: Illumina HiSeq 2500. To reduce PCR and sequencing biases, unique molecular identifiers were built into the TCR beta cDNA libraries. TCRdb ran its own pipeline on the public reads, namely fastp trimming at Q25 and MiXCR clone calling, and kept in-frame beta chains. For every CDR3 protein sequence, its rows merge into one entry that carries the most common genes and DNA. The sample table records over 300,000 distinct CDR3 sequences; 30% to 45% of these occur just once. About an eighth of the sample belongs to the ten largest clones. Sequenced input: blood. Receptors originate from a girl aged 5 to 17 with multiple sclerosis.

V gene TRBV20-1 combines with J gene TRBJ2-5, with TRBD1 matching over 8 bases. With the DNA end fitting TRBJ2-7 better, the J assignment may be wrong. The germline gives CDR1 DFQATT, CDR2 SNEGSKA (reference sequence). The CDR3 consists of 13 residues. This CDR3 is CSARYRGTGEQYF. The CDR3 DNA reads TGCAGTGCACGTTACAGGGGGACCGGCGAGCAGTACTTC.

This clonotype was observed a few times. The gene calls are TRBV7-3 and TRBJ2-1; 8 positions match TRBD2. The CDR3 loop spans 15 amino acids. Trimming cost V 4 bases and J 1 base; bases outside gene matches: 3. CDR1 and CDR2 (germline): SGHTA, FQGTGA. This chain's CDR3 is CASSYSGGSYNEQFF. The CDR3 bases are TGTGCCAGCAGCTACAGCGGGGGATCCTACAATGAGCAGTTCTTC.

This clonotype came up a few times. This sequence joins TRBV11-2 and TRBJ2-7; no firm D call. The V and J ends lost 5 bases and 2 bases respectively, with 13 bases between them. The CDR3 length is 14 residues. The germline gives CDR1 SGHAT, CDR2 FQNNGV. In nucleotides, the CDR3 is TGTGCCAGCAGCCGCAGGACCGACCCCTACGAGCAGTACTTC. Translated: CASSRRTDPYEQYF.

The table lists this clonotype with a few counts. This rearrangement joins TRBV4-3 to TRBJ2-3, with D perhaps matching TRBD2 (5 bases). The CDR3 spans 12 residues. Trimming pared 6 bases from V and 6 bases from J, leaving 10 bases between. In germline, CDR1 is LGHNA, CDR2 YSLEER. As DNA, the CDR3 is TGCGCCAGCAGTCATAGCGAGGATACGCAGTATTTT. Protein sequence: CASSHSEDTQYF.

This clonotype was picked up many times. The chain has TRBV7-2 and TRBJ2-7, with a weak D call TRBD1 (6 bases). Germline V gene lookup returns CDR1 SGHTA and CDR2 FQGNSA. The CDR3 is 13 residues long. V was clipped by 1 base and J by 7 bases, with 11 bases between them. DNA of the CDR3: TGTGCCAGCAGCTTAGTACAGGGTGAGGAGCAGTACTTC. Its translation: CASSLVQGEEQYF.

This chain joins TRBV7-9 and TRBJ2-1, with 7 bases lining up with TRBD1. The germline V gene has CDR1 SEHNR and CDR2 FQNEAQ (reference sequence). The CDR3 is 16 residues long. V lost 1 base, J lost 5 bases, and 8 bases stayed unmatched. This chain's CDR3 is CASSLGRQGLNNEQFF. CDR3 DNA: TGTGCCAGCAGCTTAGGCCGACAGGGCCTAAACAATGAGCAGTTCTTC.

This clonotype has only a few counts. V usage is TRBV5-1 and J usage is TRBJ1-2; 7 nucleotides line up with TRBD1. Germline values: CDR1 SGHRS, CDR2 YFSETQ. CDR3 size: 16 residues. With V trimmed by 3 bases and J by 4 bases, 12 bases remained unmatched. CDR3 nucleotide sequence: TGCGCCAGCAGCTGGGGGACAGCTACTGTGGGCTATGGCTACACCTTC. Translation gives CASSWGTATVGYGYTF.

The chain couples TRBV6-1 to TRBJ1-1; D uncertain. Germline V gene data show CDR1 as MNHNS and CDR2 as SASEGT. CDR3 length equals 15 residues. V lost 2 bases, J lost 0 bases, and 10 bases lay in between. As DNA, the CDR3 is TGTGCCAGCAGTGAACACAGCTTCATGAACACTGAAGCTTTCTTT. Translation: CASSEHSFMNTEAFF.

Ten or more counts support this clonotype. The CDR3 DNA is TGTGCCAGCAGTCCTGACTACTCCATTTACAATGAGCAGTTCTTC. This translates into CASSPDYSIYNEQFF. The chain combines TRBV6-2 or TRBV6-3 with TRBJ2-1; tentatively, D is TRBD2 (5 bases). Trimming took off 5 bases at V and 4 bases at J, with 15 bases between the two ends. The germline V gene encodes CDR1 MNHEY and CDR2 SVGEGT. The CDR3 is 15 residues long.

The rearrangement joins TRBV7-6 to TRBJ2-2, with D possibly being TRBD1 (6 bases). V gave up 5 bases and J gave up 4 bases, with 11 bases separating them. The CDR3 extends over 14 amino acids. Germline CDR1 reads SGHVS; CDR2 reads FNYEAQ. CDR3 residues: CASSAWTVTGELFF. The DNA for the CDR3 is TGTGCCAGCAGCGCCTGGACAGTCACCGGGGAGCTGTTTTTT. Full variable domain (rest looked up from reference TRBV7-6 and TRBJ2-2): GAGVSQSPRYKVTKRGQDVALRCDPISGHVSLYWYRQALGQGPEFLTYFNYEAQQDKSGLPNDRFSAERPEGSISTLTIQRTEQRDSAMYRCASSAWTVTGELFFGEGSRLTVL.

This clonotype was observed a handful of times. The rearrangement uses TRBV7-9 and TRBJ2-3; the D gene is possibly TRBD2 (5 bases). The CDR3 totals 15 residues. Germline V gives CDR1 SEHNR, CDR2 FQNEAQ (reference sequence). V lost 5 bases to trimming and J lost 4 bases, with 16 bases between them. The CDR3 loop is CASSRTTSFPDTQYF. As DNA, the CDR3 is TGTGCCAGCAGCCGAACCACTAGTTTTCCAGATACGCAGTATTTT.